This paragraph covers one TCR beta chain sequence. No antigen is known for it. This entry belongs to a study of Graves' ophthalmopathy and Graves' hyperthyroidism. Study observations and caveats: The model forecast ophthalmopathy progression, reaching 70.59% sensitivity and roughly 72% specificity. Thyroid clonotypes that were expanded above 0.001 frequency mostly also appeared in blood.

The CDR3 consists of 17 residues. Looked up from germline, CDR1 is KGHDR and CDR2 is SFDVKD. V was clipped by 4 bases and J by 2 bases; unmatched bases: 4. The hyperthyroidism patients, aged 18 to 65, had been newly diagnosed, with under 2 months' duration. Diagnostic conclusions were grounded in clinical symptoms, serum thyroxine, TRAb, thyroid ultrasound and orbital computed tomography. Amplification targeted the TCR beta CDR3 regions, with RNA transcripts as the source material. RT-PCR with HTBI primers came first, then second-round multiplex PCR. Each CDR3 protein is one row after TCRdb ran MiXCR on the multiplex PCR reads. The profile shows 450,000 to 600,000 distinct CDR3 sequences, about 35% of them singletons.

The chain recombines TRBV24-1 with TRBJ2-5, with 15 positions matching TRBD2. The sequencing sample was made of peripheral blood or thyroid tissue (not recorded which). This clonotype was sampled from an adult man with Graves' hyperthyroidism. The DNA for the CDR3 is TGTGCCACCAGTGACCGAGGACTAGCGGGGGGGCAAGAGACCCAGTACTTC. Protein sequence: CATSDRGLAGGQETQYF.